This T cell receptor beta chain is drawn from a study of T cell repertoires and HLA-DP antigens. Study-wide results and limits: Antigen presentation used HeLa cells, with total CD4+ cells responding.

Concerning this clone itself: As yet, its antigen is unknown.

The PCR primers covered 54 TRBV and 13 TRBJ segments. For pre-culture CD4+ samples, the target was 200,000 or so T cell genomes. Generated by immunoSEQ multiplex PCR, the TCRdb table keeps only in-frame clones and is missing some. The table lists around 100,000 clones, 85% to 95% of them singletons. The material sequenced was CD4+ T cells from PBMCs. The source is a woman between 18 and 30 years old in good health and CMV-seronegative.

The CDR3 loop reads CASRDLLAGGQETQYF. The CDR3 nucleotides are TGCGCCAGCAGGGACCTCCTAGCGGGAGGTCAAGAGACCCAGTACTTC. V usage is TRBV10-2 and J usage is TRBJ2-5; 11 bases are a match to TRBD2. Germline trimming cut 6 bases from V and 2 bases from J; bases unmatched to any gene: 8. From germline, CDR1 is WSHSY and CDR2 SAAADI. This CDR3 is 16 amino acids long.